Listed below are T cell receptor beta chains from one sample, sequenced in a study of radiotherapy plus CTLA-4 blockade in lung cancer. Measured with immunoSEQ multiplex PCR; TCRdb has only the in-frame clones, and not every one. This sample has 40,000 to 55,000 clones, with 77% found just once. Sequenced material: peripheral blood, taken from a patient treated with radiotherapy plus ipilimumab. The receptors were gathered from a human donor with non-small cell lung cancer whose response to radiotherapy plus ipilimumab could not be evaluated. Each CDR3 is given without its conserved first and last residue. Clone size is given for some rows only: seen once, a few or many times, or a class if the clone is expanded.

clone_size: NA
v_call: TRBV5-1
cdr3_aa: ASSLDYGGSSYEQY

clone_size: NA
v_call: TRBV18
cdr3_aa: ASSGGEAAYGYT

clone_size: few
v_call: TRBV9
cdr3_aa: ASSVDLAGPGTGELF

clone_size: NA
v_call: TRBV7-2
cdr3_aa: ASSLARGKGEKLF

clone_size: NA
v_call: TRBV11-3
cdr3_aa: ASSWGSGEDEQF

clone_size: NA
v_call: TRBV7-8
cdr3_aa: ASSLRGAYNSPLH

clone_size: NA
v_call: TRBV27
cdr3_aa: ASSLTGGRFYNEQF

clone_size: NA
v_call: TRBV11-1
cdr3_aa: ASSPVSPNTEAF

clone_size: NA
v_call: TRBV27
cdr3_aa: ASSLVQNTEAF

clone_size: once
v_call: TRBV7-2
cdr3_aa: ASSKDSGVETQY

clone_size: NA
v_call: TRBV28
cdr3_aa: ASSLRDRSVSYEQY

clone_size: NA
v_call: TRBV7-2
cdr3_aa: ASSLAYSNQPQH

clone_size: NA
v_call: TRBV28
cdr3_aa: ASSEPGQNNEQF

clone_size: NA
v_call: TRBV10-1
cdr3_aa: AIRRDRVLYEQY

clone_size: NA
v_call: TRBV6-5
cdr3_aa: ASSYSRGYEQY